This TCR beta chain stems from a study of blood T cell repertoires in COVID-19 (dated by TCRdb to the early 2020s). As for the study more broadly: The collaborator samples originated in the United States, Italy and Spain and spanned the acute and convalescent phases of COVID-19. Samples came from the ongoing ImmuneRACE study (first 160 participants) plus 1,254 subjects from 6 global collaborators. A freely available public database, intended as a resource for researchers studying the immune response to SARS-CoV-2, is where the repertoires were released. Subjects who had been exposed to COVID-19, were actively infected with it, or had recovered from it provided the deeply sampled blood TCRbeta repertoires that made up the dataset. The sample metadata nearly always contained a de-identified subject ID, COVID-19 status, age in years and sex. The material from the prospective study consisted of cDNA or gDNA derived from T cells, B-cell-depleted T cells, or PBMCs. Where available, HLA class I and class II types were taken from metadata supplied by the sample provider and were not determined by assay-based typing. The investigation overall reported the following: Clinical and demographic metadata were provided uncurated, with the amount varying by source and participant.

The germline V gene yields SQVTM for CDR1 and ANQGSEA for CDR2. V lost 4 bases and J lost 0 bases; the stretch between them is 21 bases long. The CDR3 runs 17 amino acids, cysteine and phenylalanine included. This entry keeps only the CDR3 DNA: 51 bases, framed from base 1. TCRbeta CDR3 regions were amplified from genomic DNA using the immunoSEQ Assay, a bias-controlled multiplex PCR. The source study handled its data this way. Nucleated cell counts per sample were estimated from amplification of reference gene primers within the assay. To quantify the absolute abundance of each unique TCRbeta CDR3 rearrangement, sequence reads were collapsed and filtered. For each sample, productive Simpson clonality was calculated as the square root of Simpson's diversity index over productive rearrangements. TCRdb provides this immuneACCESS table in a form limited to in-frame rearrangements. Some clones are lacking; in checked studies, under half of them reflect an unresolved V gene, and why the rest are absent is not known. V and J calls and clone size are as listed in that table; D and trimming were resolved from the DNA. The sample profile shows over 250,000 clones; roughly 85% of them were found once. The ten largest clones take up 7.5% to 10% of the sample.

As to this clone: No cognate antigen has been identified for it. No clone much larger than this one lies a single base away; base qualities are absent.

Another Seattle source contributed samples from volunteer blood donors who had recovered from COVID-19. Each collaborating institution followed its own protocols to collect whole blood in K2EDTA tubes. For TCRbeta analysis, collaborators shipped samples as frozen whole blood, isolated PBMCs, or DNA extracted from either of those sample types. The sequencing input was peripheral blood. The clonotype was recovered from a woman in her forties or fifties who had recovered from COVID-19. The rearrangement joined TRBV29-1 to TRBJ1-1; the D gene assignment is ambiguous. The nucleotide sequence is TGCAGCGTTGCCCCGGGAACCCTTACGATACTGAACACTGAAGCTTTCTTT. This sequence encodes CSVAPGTLTILNTEAFF.